This T cell receptor (beta chain) was identified during a study of T cell repertoires and HLA-DP antigens. Study in general: CD4+ T cells were cocultured with HeLa cells expressing HLA-DP. Overall study results and limits: Average cumulative frequency of previously undetected clones was roughly 34% against one allele and 50% to 55% against the other. The CD4+ repertoire was not split into naive and memory.

A note on this clone: The antigen remains undetermined.

Primers targeted 54 TRBV and 13 TRBJ segments. Method: immunoSEQ multiplex PCR; TCRdb's copy keeps in-frame clones and lacks some. This sample has 65,000 to 95,000 clones, with over 75% found just once. This CDR3 has 13 residues. Germline loops: CDR1 KGHSY, CDR2 FQNENV. V lost 2 bases and J 5 bases, leaving 7 bases between the germline ends. This sequence originates from a man aged 55 to 69 in good health and CMV-seronegative. This chain joins TRBV16 and TRBJ1-5; D is unclear. Sequencing was performed on CD4+ T cells from PBMCs. For the CDR3, the DNA is TGTGCCAGCAGCCAAACAGAACATCAGCCCCAGCATTTT. Residues: CASSQTEHQPQHF.